The rows below give T cell receptor beta chains drawn from one sample of a study of T-cell reconstitution after alpha-beta-depleted transplantation in children. TCRdb re-analysed the PCR reads in MiXCR, keeping a single row per CDR3 protein. The sample records about 980,000 distinct CDR3 sequences, about 29% being singletons. The material sequenced was PBMCs, mostly from graft donor cells, taken 360 days after TCRalphabeta/CD19-depleted stem cell transplant. These receptors were collected from a boy under three years old who had a stem cell transplant for SCID, so the T cells may come from the graft donor. The CDR3 runs from the conserved cysteine through the conserved F or W. A D gene is named only where the DNA matches it firmly. The size entry is marked missing in some rows and otherwise reads once, few, many or a size class.

clone_size	j_call	d_call	v_call	cdr3_aa	cdr3_nt
few	TRBJ1-1	-	TRBV5-1	CASSRDFTEAFF	TGCGCCAGCTCTAGGGATTTCACTGAAGCTTTCTTT
-	TRBJ2-7	TRBD1	TRBV7-9	CASSLSAGTGFHEQYF	TGTGCCAGCAGCTTATCCGCCGGGACAGGGTTCCACGAGCAGTACTTC
-	TRBJ2-5	-	TRBV11-2	CASSLEVRAAVAQYF	TGTGCCAGCAGCTTAGAGGTTAGGGCGGCGGTGGCCCAGTACTTC
few	TRBJ1-1	-	TRBV7-3	CASSHGGSEAFF	TGTGCCAGCAGCCACGGCGGAAGTGAAGCTTTCTTT
few	TRBJ1-5	-	TRBV6-1	CASRALSMGYSNQPQHF	TGTGCCAGCAGGGCCCTCTCGATGGGTTATAGCAATCAGCCCCAGCATTTT
-	TRBJ2-7	-	TRBV24-1	CATSDLVRAYEQYF	TGTGCCACCAGTGATTTGGTGAGGGCATACGAGCAGTACTTC
-	TRBJ2-5	TRBD1	TRBV29-1	CSADRGRETQYF	TGCAGCGCAGACAGGGGGCGAGAGACCCAGTACTTC
once	TRBJ2-7	-	TRBV5-1	CASSLAAGWGTYEQYF	TGCGCCAGCAGCTTGGCCGCAGGGTGGGGAACCTACGAGCAGTACTTC
-	TRBJ2-3	-	TRBV24-1	CATEGFSTDTQYF	TGTGCCACGGAGGGGTTTAGCACAGATACGCAGTATTTT
-	TRBJ2-2	-	TRBV9	CASSVVWDTSTGELFF	TGTGCCAGCAGCGTAGTTTGGGACACCTCCACCGGGGAGCTGTTTTTT
few	TRBJ2-5	TRBD1	TRBV5-1	CASSLVPGGVQETQYF	TGCGCCAGCAGCTTGGTTCCAGGGGGAGTGCAAGAGACCCAGTACTTC
few	TRBJ1-1	TRBD1	TRBV29-1	CSGITGGPEAFF	TGCAGCGGAATTACAGGGGGCCCTGAAGCTTTCTTT
few	TRBJ2-1	TRBD2	TRBV19	CASSIGTSGAGEQFF	TGTGCCAGTAGTATAGGGACTAGCGGAGCTGGTGAGCAGTTCTTC
-	TRBJ1-2	-	TRBV20-1	CSASWPTPNYGYTF	TGCAGTGCTAGCTGGCCAACCCCTAACTATGGCTACACCTTC
few	TRBJ1-4	-	TRBV5-1	CASRSPTTNEKLFF	TGCGCCAGCAGGTCACCGACAACTAATGAAAAACTGTTTTTT
-	TRBJ1-3	-	TRBV10-2	CASSELAASGNTIYF	TGCGCCAGCAGTGAGTTGGCAGCCTCTGGAAACACCATATATTTT